This T cell receptor beta chain was obtained from a study of cytomegalovirus exposure and HLA in healthy donors. Germline CDR1 and CDR2: SGHAT and FQNNGV. V lost 6 bases and J 2 bases, leaving 14 bases between the germline ends. The CDR3 is made up of 14 amino acids. The PCR had 60 Vbeta and 13 Jbeta primers. Measured with immunoSEQ multiplex PCR; TCRdb has only the in-frame clones, and not every one. In the table there are 150,000 to 180,000 clones, more than 75% of which are singletons. This clone has just a few counts. The sample was PBMCs. The origin of this receptor is a man in his thirties or forties in good health and CMV-seropositive. The gene calls are TRBV11-2 and TRBJ2-7; D perhaps matches TRBD1 (5 bases). CDR3 in amino acids: CASSHYDRAYEQYF. CDR3 bases: TGTGCCAGCAGTCATTACGACAGAGCCTACGAGCAGTACTTC.